This T cell receptor (beta chain) emerged from a study of shared clonotypes between healthy human individuals. Profiled with immunoSEQ multiplex PCR; TCRdb holds only in-frame clones, not every one. The table shows about 700,000 clones, with roughly 70% occurring only once. Notes on this clone: Other DNA sequences in the same sample also yield this CDR3.

Trimming took off 0 bases at V and 3 bases at J, with 11 bases between the two ends. This CDR3 contains 15 residues. Germline CDR1 is SGDLS and CDR2 is YYNGEE. What was sequenced was memory CD4+ T cells sorted from blood. The subset here: CD45RA-negative fraction. The gene calls are TRBV9 and TRBJ2-3; weak D call: TRBD2 (5 bases). The source is a woman in her 30s in good health. CDR3 bases: TGTGCCAGCAGCGTAGGAGTAGCGAGGACAGATACGCAGTATTTT. Translating it yields CASSVGVARTDTQYF.